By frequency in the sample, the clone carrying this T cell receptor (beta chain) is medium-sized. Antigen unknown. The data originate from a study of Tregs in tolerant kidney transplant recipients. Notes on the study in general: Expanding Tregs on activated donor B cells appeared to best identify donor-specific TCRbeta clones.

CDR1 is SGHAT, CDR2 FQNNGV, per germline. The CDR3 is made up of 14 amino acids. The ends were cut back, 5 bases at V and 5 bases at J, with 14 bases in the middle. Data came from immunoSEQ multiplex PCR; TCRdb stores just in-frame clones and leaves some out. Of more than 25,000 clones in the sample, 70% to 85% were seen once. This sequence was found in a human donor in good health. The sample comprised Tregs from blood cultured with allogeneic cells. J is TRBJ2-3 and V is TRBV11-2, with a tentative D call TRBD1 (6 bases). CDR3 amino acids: CASSIGTHGDTQYF. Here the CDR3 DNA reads TGTGCCAGCAGCATCGGGACACATGGAGATACGCAGTATTTT.